The sequence of this T cell receptor (beta chain) was determined in a study of blood T cell repertoires in COVID-19. Study as a whole: Acute and convalescent COVID-19 specimens originated in the United States, Italy and Spain. PBMCs, B-cell-depleted T cells, or T cells provided the cDNA or gDNA that made up the material.

Participant-given clinical history determined each cohort assignment. The CDR3 is 15 residues long. The V and J ends lost 5 bases and 4 bases, in that order; junction bases with no gene match: 8. CDR1 is LNHDA, CDR2 SQIVND, per germline (reference sequence). Method: immunoSEQ multiplex PCR; TCRdb's copy keeps in-frame clones and lacks some. Here the sample spans about 360,000 clones, approximately 86% being singletons. The TCR originated in a middle-aged woman with acute COVID-19. Sequenced sample: PBMCs or T cells enriched from blood (not recorded which). The chain has TRBV19 and TRBJ1-3, with 7 bases lining up with TRBD1. In nucleotides, the CDR3 is TGTGCCAGTAGTCCCTCGACAGGGTGGGGAAACACCATATATTTT. It is translated as CASSPSTGWGNTIYF.